The 26 T cell receptor beta chains listed next were all sequenced from one sample in a study of blood T cell repertoires in COVID-19. This table comes from immunoSEQ multiplex PCR, and its TCRdb copy is limited to in-frame clones, with some not included. The sample contains 25,000 to 35,000 clones, about 80% of which appear only once. Material for sequencing was peripheral blood. All receptors come from a man in his 70s with active COVID-19.

V and J are TRBV11-2 and TRBJ1-2; 8 nucleotides align to TRBD1. The CDR3 is 14 amino acids. Germline loops: CDR1 SGHAT, CDR2 FQNNGV. Unmatched junction bases numbered 6, after V lost 2 bases and J lost 7 bases. CDR3 loop: CASSLSRGPVGYTF. The CDR3 nucleotides are TGTGCCAGCAGCTTAAGCAGGGGGCCTGTTGGCTACACCTTC.

This chain uses TRBV5-1 with TRBJ2-1; 13 bases are shared with TRBD2. V dropped 7 bases and J dropped 7; count of bases not matched to a gene: 11. This CDR3 contains 16 residues. CDR1 and CDR2 from the germline V gene are SGHRS and YFSETQ. The CDR3 bases are TGCGCCAGCCGGACCGTCGGACTAGCGGGAGTGAATGAGCAGTTCTTC. It encodes CASRTVGLAGVNEQFF. The whole variable domain, filled in from reference TRBV5-1 and TRBJ2-1, reads KAGVTQTPRYLIKTRGQQVTLSCSPISGHRSVSWYQQTPGQGLQFLFEYFSETQRNKGNFPGRFSGRQFSNSRSEMNVSTLELGDSALYLCASRTVGLAGVNEQFFGPGTRLTVL.

The chain couples TRBV24-1 to TRBJ1-2; D is unclear. V was trimmed by 4 bases and J by 6 bases, leaving 11 bases between them. The germline V gene has CDR1 KGHDR and CDR2 SFDVKD. The CDR3 consists of 13 residues. The CDR3 here is CATSDGYQNGYTF. CDR3 DNA: TGTGCCACCAGTGACGGGTACCAGAATGGCTACACCTTC.

V usage is TRBV2 and J usage is TRBJ2-4; D perhaps matches TRBD2 (7 bases). Trimming removed 11 bases at V and 7 bases at J, with 15 bases between. Per the germline V gene, CDR1 is SNHLY and CDR2 is FYNNEI. This CDR3 comprises 12 residues. CDR3 sequence: CASRGAFNIQYF. For the CDR3, the DNA is TGTGCCTCACGGGGGGCGTTTAACATTCAGTACTTC.

J is TRBJ1-2 and V is TRBV7-9, with TRBD1 matching over 7 bases. Per germline, CDR1 SEHNR and CDR2 FQNEAQ (reference sequence). V lost 3 bases, J lost 2 bases, and 3 bases stayed unmatched. This CDR3 is built from 14 residues. The CDR3 region is CASSFYRGNYGYTF. The CDR3 DNA sequence: TGTGCCAGCAGCTTTTACAGGGGCAACTATGGCTACACCTTC. The full variable domain, rest sourced from reference TRBV7-9 and TRBJ1-2, is DTGVSQNPRHKITKRGQNVTFRCDPISEHNRLYWYRQTLGQGPEFLTYFQNEAQLEKSRLLSDRFSAERPKGSFSTLEIQRTEQGDSAMYLCASSFYRGNYGYTFGSGTRLTVV.

The gene calls are TRBV25-1 and TRBJ1-4; D might be TRBD1 (5 bases). The CDR3 totals 17 residues. The V gene lost 3 bases and the J gene lost 0 bases, with 14 bases spanning the gap. Germline loops: CDR1 MGHDK, CDR2 SYGVNS. The CDR3 protein is CASSDTGRGATNEKLFF. As DNA, the CDR3 is TGTGCCAGCAGTGACACAGGCCGCGGGGCAACTAATGAAAAACTGTTTTTT. Based on the CDR3 plus reference TRBV25-1 and TRBJ1-4, the full variable domain is EADIYQTPRYLVIGTGKKITLECSQTMGHDKMYWYQQDPGMELHLIHYSYGVNSTEKGDLSSESTVSRIRTEHFPLTLESARPSHTSQYLCASSDTGRGATNEKLFFGSGTQLSVL.

V and J are TRBV27 and TRBJ2-3; 10 bases map to TRBD1. With V trimmed by 5 bases and J by 1 base, 9 bases remained unmatched. Germline CDR1 is MNHEY and CDR2 is SMNVEV (reference sequence). The CDR3 consists of 17 residues. The CDR3 DNA reads as TGTGCCAGCAGTCCAAAAGACAGGGGGCTTGGCACAGATACGCAGTATTTT. Encoded protein: CASSPKDRGLGTDTQYF.

This chain uses TRBV24-1 with TRBJ2-3, with 9 bases lining up with TRBD1. The V and J ends lost 3 bases and 7 bases, in that order; junction bases with no gene match: 7. The CDR3 has 15 residues. Looked up from germline, CDR1 is KGHDR and CDR2 is SFDVKD. The CDR3 DNA follows: TGTGCCACCAGTGATCTAACAGGGGGCAAATATACGCAGTATTTT. Amino acid sequence: CATSDLTGGKYTQYF.

The J gene is TRBJ2-1, the V gene TRBV11-2, with TRBD2 matching over 9 bases. Germline V gene lookup returns CDR1 SGHAT and CDR2 FQNNGV. Trimming removed 1 base from V and 9 bases from J; junction bases left unmatched: 16. The CDR3 totals 18 residues. CDR3 nucleotides: TGTGCCAGCAGCTTAGTCGTAAAAGCGGGGGGCCTTGGAGTTGAGCAGTTCTTC. Translated: CASSLVVKAGGLGVEQFF. Full variable domain (rest looked up from reference TRBV11-2 and TRBJ2-1): EAGVAQSPRYKIIEKRQSVAFWCNPISGHATLYWYQQILGQGPKLLIQFQNNGVVDDSQLPKDRFSAERLKGVDSTLKIQPAKLEDSAVYLCASSLVVKAGGLGVEQFFGPGTRLTVL.

The chain recombines TRBV5-1 with TRBJ2-1; 7 nucleotides agree with TRBD1. V was pared by 6 bases and J by 0 bases, with 6 bases of the junction left unmatched. Germline assignment: CDR1 SGHRS and CDR2 YFSETQ. This CDR3 is built from 15 residues. CDR3 in amino acids: CASTHQGVSYNEQFF. As DNA, the CDR3 is TGCGCCAGCACCCACCAGGGGGTCTCCTACAATGAGCAGTTCTTC.

The chain is built from TRBV12-5 and TRBJ1-1; tentatively, D is TRBD1 (5 bases). CDR1 is LGHNT, CDR2 FRNRAP, per germline. Trimming took 0 bases from V and 1 from J, leaving 18 bases between them. The CDR3 extends over 18 amino acids. CDR3 amino acids: CASGLVEGQEKENTEAFF. The CDR3 nucleotides are TGTGCTAGTGGTTTGGTAGAAGGACAAGAAAAAGAGAACACTGAAGCTTTCTTT.

The chain has TRBV29-1 and TRBJ1-1; D uncertain. Trimming cost V 2 bases and J 3 bases, with 7 bases left between them. The germline gives CDR1 SQVTM, CDR2 ANQGSEA. This CDR3 is 12 amino acids long. This chain's CDR3 is CSVEKADTEAFF. The CDR3 DNA is TGCAGCGTTGAAAAGGCGGACACTGAAGCTTTCTTT.

This chain joins TRBV7-2 and TRBJ2-1; D is ambiguous. Germline values: CDR1 SGHTA, CDR2 FQGNSA. Trimming removed 5 bases from V and 4 bases from J, with 3 bases in between. The CDR3 totals 11 residues. For the CDR3, the DNA is TGTGCCAGCAGCCCTTACAATGAGCAGTTCTTC. Translating gives CASSPYNEQFF.

The chain joins TRBV28 to TRBJ1-4; D gene uncertain. The germline V gene encodes CDR1 MDHEN and CDR2 SYDVKM. V lost 5 bases and J lost 0, with 13 bases in between. This CDR3 is 16 amino acids long. The CDR3 loop is CASSPLGRATNEKLFF. The CDR3 DNA reads as TGTGCCAGCAGTCCCCTCGGTCGGGCAACTAATGAAAAACTGTTTTTT.

The CDR3 sequence: CASSVDYTPQGLLVTEAFF. Written as DNA, the CDR3 is TGTGCCAGCAGCGTAGACTACACCCCCCAGGGATTATTGGTTACTGAAGCTTTCTTT. J is TRBJ1-1 and V is TRBV9, with D perhaps matching TRBD1 (5 bases). Trimming took 0 bases from V and 5 from J, leaving 26 bases between them. The germline gives CDR1 SGDLS, CDR2 YYNGEE. CDR3 length equals 19 residues.

J is TRBJ1-3 and V is TRBV7-3; D remains ambiguous. CDR3 length: 13 amino acids. V lost 4 bases and J 4 bases, leaving 8 bases between the germline ends. CDR1 SGHTA and CDR2 FQGTGA come from the germline V gene. CDR3 amino acids: CASSSSQGNTIYF. Here the CDR3 DNA reads TGTGCCAGCAGCTCATCCCAAGGAAACACCATATATTTT.

The chain employs TRBV23-1 and TRBJ2-7, with 9 bases aligning to TRBD1. TRBV23-1 is noted as an ORF with a role that remains uncertain. Trimming removed 1 base from V and 4 bases from J; junction bases left unmatched: 5. This CDR3 contains 15 residues. CDR3 sequence (DNA): TGCGCCAGCAGTCAATTGACAGGGGGAACGTACGAGCAGTACTTC. Residues: CASSQLTGGTYEQYF.

This clone has more than one count but fewer than ten. This chain uses TRBV28 with TRBJ1-6; tentative D call: TRBD1 (6 bases). Germline CDR1 MDHEN, CDR2 SYDVKM. Between the trimmed V and J ends, which lost 4 bases and 5 bases, there was a span of 9 bases. The CDR3 has 14 residues. CDR3 in amino acids: CASSSGTNNSPLHF. DNA for the CDR3: TGTGCCAGCAGTTCCGGGACAAATAATTCACCCCTCCACTTT.

This clone was seen a single time. J is TRBJ1-1 and V is TRBV5-4; D gene uncertain. Germline-derived CDR1 and CDR2 are SGHNT and YYREEE (reference sequence). The CDR3 spans 12 residues. V lost 4 bases and J lost 7, with 11 bases in between. CDR3 protein: CASSIAGIEAFF. The CDR3 DNA is TGTGCCAGCAGCATCGCAGGAATTGAAGCTTTCTTT.

This clone was detected only once. The chain joins TRBV10-2 to TRBJ2-1; perhaps TRBD1 as D (5 bases). Deletions cut 6 bases from V and 8 bases from J, with 17 bases between. CDR1 WSHSY and CDR2 SAAADI come from the germline V gene. There are 14 residues in the CDR3. CDR3 region: CASRHTLRGDEQFF. The CDR3 region has the DNA TGCGCCAGCAGACACACCCTAAGGGGCGATGAGCAGTTCTTC.

The chain recombines TRBV6-6 with TRBJ1-5, with D possibly matching TRBD1 (5 bases). The CDR3 totals 12 residues. Germline V gene sequence: CDR1 MNHNY, CDR2 SVGAGI (reference sequence). Trimming left V 6 bases short and J 4 bases short, with 7 bases between. The CDR3 coding sequence is TGTGCCAGCAGCCCAGGGAATCAGCCCCAGCATTTT. Translated, it gives CASSPGNQPQHF.

The V call is TRBV5-1, the J call TRBJ1-3, with a weak D call TRBD1 (6 bases). CDR1 and CDR2 (germline): SGHRS, YFSETQ. V lost 4 bases, J lost 0 bases, and 14 bases lay in between. The CDR3 sequence is 16 residues long. The chain's CDR3 is CASSLRQEDSGNTIYF. CDR3 nucleotides: TGCGCCAGCAGCCTACGACAGGAGGACTCTGGAAACACCATATATTTT.

The J gene is TRBJ2-4, the V gene TRBV19, with 8 bases fitting TRBD2. V gave up 4 bases and J gave up 11 bases; unmatched junction bases: 13. The CDR3 runs to 15 residues. CDR1 and CDR2 from the germline V gene are LNHDA and SQIVND (reference sequence). DNA for the CDR3: TGTGCCAGTAGTACATACGGGACTAGTGCCGCCCTTCAGTACTTC. It codes for CASSTYGTSAALQYF.

This clone was recorded once. V usage is TRBV30 and J usage is TRBJ1-2; D gene uncertain. The V gene's germline CDR1 is GTSNPN and CDR2 SVGIG (reference sequence). This CDR3 is 13 amino acids long. Between the trimmed V and J ends, which lost 3 bases and 8 bases, there was a span of 16 bases. The DNA for the CDR3 is TGTGCCTGGAGAGTGGGGAGCTTATGGGGCTACACCTTC. The encoded protein is CAWRVGSLWGYTF.

The chain has TRBV12-3 or TRBV12-4 and TRBJ1-6; D remains ambiguous. The CDR3 is 12 amino acids. V was trimmed by 8 bases and J by 9 bases, leaving 11 bases between them. CDR3 sequence reads: CASPISRSPLHF. CDR3 nucleotide sequence: TGTGCCAGCCCCATAAGCCGTTCACCCCTCCACTTT.

The chain links TRBV9 to TRBJ2-7; 7 bases fit TRBD1. CDR1 SGDLS and CDR2 YYNGEE come from the germline V gene. Trimming removed 3 bases from V and 3 bases from J; junction bases left unmatched: 3. This CDR3 is 13 amino acids long. CDR3 in amino acids: CASSAGTDYEQYF. CDR3 DNA sequence: TGTGCCAGCAGCGCAGGGACAGACTACGAGCAGTACTTC.